The rows below give T cell receptor beta chains drawn from one sample of a study of CD8 T cells in ankylosing spondylitis. In TCRdb, the 5' RACE reads were re-called with MiXCR into one record per CDR3 protein. There are approximately 220,000 distinct CDR3 sequences in the sample; 15% to 20% occur only once, and 40% to 50% lies in the top ten. The sequenced material came from blood, either unsorted or a sorted T cell fraction (not recorded which). These receptors were taken from a male donor with ankylosing spondylitis. CDR3s include the opening cysteine and the closing phenylalanine or tryptophan. The order of the fields is D gene, CDR3 length, V gene, J gene, clone size, CDR3 DNA, CDR3 protein. A D gene is named only where the DNA matches it firmly. The size of a clone is reported for some rows only, either as once, few or many, or as a class for expanded clones.

NA	13	TRBV5-1	TRBJ2-3	few	TGCGCCAGCAGCTTCACCGGGGCAGATACGCAGTATTTT	CASSFTGADTQYF
NA	13	TRBV6-5	TRBJ1-5	NA	TGTGCCAGCAGTTACGGGGTGAATCAGCCCCAGCATTTT	CASSYGVNQPQHF
NA	15	TRBV20-1	TRBJ1-2	few	TGCAGTGCTCGACCCGGTAGAGGAGAGGGTCATGGCTACACCTTC	CSARPGRGEGHGYTF
NA	15	TRBV7-6	TRBJ1-1	few	TGTGCCAGCAGCTTAGGGGCAGGTCTTGACACTGAAGCTTTCTTT	CASSLGAGLDTEAFF
NA	12	TRBV12-3/TRBV12-4	TRBJ2-2	NA	TGTGCAGCCACTAGCTACACCGGGGAGCTGTTTTTT	CAATSYTGELFF
NA	13	TRBV7-9	TRBJ1-1	NA	TGTGCCAGTTTTCTCGTGGGGGGCACTGAAGCTTTCTTT	CASFLVGGTEAFF
NA	12	TRBV15	TRBJ1-5	NA	TGTGCCACCAGCGCAGACTCGCAGCCCCAGCATTTT	CATSADSQPQHF
TRBD1	16	TRBV7-9	TRBJ2-3	NA	TGTGCCAGCAGCCCCCCGGGACAGGGGTCGTGGGATACGCAGTATTTT	CASSPPGQGSWDTQYF
NA	15	TRBV15	TRBJ1-5	few	TGTGCCACCAGCAGAGATCAGGGTCCCAATCAGCCCCAGCATTTT	CATSRDQGPNQPQHF
TRBD2	11	TRBV12-3/TRBV12-4	TRBJ2-7	few	TGTGCCAGCGCCCGGGGGGATGAGCAGTACTTC	CASARGDEQYF
TRBD2	16	TRBV5-1	TRBJ2-3	few	TGCGCCAGCAGCCTCTTAGCGGGGGGTACCACAGATACGCAGTATTTT	CASSLLAGGTTDTQYF
NA	13	TRBV7-9	TRBJ2-1	NA	TGTGCCAGCATCACTTCGGGGATCAGGGAGCAGTTCTTC	CASITSGIREQFF
NA	16	TRBV27	TRBJ2-1	few	TGTGCCAGCAGTCCCCCGCAGAGTTATATCTACAATGAGCAGTTCTTC	CASSPPQSYIYNEQFF
TRBD2	14	TRBV12-3/TRBV12-4	TRBJ2-3	NA	TGTGCCAGCTTAGCGGGAGGCGACACAGATACGCAGTATTTT	CASLAGGDTDTQYF
TRBD2	15	TRBV6-2/TRBV6-3	TRBJ2-7	NA	TGTGCCAGCAGTTACTCTGGACTAGAATCCTACGAGCAGTACTTC	CASSYSGLESYEQYF
NA	15	TRBV29-1	TRBJ2-5	NA	TGCAGCGTTGAAGATCGGAGGTGGGCTCAAGAGACCCAGTACTTC	CSVEDRRWAQETQYF
NA	14	TRBV2	TRBJ1-5	few	TGTGCCAGCAGAGAGACCTATAGCAATCAGCCCCAGCATTTT	CASRETYSNQPQHF
TRBD2	13	TRBV29-1	TRBJ2-1	many	TGCAGCGTTGAAGCGGGAGGGCCTGATGAGCAGTTCTTC	CSVEAGGPDEQFF
NA	13	TRBV25-1	TRBJ1-2	few	TGTGCCAGCAGTCTCGGGACCACAGGGGGCTACACCTTC	CASSLGTTGGYTF
TRBD2	12	TRBV29-1	TRBJ2-7	many	TGCAGCGTGGGGACTAGCTCCTACGAGCAGTACTTC	CSVGTSSYEQYF
NA	14	TRBV12-3/TRBV12-4	TRBJ2-5	NA	TGTGCCAGCAGTTTTATCGGGGTGGGGGAGACCCAGTACTTC	CASSFIGVGETQYF
NA	13	TRBV9	TRBJ2-1	NA	TGTGCCAGCAGCGAGATACTAGCTCCTGAGCAGTTCTTC	CASSEILAPEQFF
NA	16	TRBV7-2	TRBJ2-2	NA	TGTGCCAGCAGCTTATGGGGGGCTGGGAACACCGGGGAGCTGTTTTTT	CASSLWGAGNTGELFF
TRBD1	15	TRBV12-3/TRBV12-4	TRBJ2-1	few	TGTGCCAGCACCGAGGGGGCCCTATCCTACAATGAGCAGTTCTTC	CASTEGALSYNEQFF
NA	13	TRBV7-9	TRBJ1-1	few	TGTGCCAGCAGCTTTGGGGGATCCACTGAAGCTTTCTTT	CASSFGGSTEAFF